The 13 T cell receptor beta chains given below trace back to one sample, sequenced in a study of blood T cell repertoires in COVID-19. Libraries were prepared by immunoSEQ multiplex PCR; TCRdb keeps only in-frame clonotypes and omits some of them. The sample has about 170,000 clones, approximately 87% seen once; the top ten hold 3% to 4%. Sequencing used peripheral blood. The source is a man aged 18 to 30 with active or convalescent COVID-19.

J is TRBJ1-2 and V is TRBV23-1; 7 nucleotides match TRBD1. TRBV23-1 qualifies as an ORF whose function is uncertain. There are 18 residues in the CDR3. V trimming: 8 bases; J trimming: 1 base; junction bases outside the gene matches: 19. The CDR3 spells CASATIYRNRGLNYGYTF. For the CDR3, the DNA is TGCGCCAGCGCGACTATCTATAGAAACAGGGGACTTAACTATGGCTACACCTTC.

V and J are TRBV27 and TRBJ2-2, with D possibly TRBD1 on 6 matching bases. The CDR3 spans 16 residues. Trimming pared 6 bases from V and 0 bases from J, leaving 14 bases between. Germline V lookup: CDR1 MNHEY, CDR2 SMNVEV (reference sequence). This CDR3 is CASREWDTANTGELFF. The CDR3 DNA is TGTGCCAGCAGGGAATGGGACACCGCGAACACCGGGGAGCTGTTTTTT.

J is TRBJ1-3 and V is TRBV15; D is possibly TRBD1 (6 bases). V was clipped by 3 bases and J by 4 bases, with 13 bases between them. From germline, CDR1 is LNHNV and CDR2 YYDKDF (reference sequence). CDR3 length: 15 residues. The CDR3 region is CATSSMQGLGNTIYF. The DNA of the CDR3 is TGTGCCACCAGCAGTATGCAGGGGTTAGGAAACACCATATATTTT.

CDR3 protein: CASSIGQTTNEKLFF. The CDR3 DNA reads as TGTGCCAGTAGTATCGGACAGACTACTAATGAAAAACTGTTTTTT. The chain carries TRBV19 and TRBJ1-4, with D perhaps matching TRBD1 (6 bases). V lost 3 bases, J lost 2 bases, and 10 bases lay in between. CDR3 length equals 15 residues. CDR1 LNHDA and CDR2 SQIVND come from the germline V gene (reference sequence).

The chain joins TRBV28 to TRBJ2-7; 8 nucleotides align to TRBD2. The CDR3 has 15 amino acids. V shed 5 bases, J shed 3 bases, and the junction held 9 bases outside the gene matches. The germline gives CDR1 MDHEN, CDR2 SYDVKM. CDR3 in amino acids: CASSPPGTRLYEQYV. CDR3 sequence (DNA): TGTGCCAGCAGTCCCCCAGGGACTAGACTCTACGAGCAGTACGTC.

This chain connects TRBV24-1 to TRBJ1-2; perhaps TRBD1 as D (6 bases). The CDR3 has 15 residues. Trimming removed 3 bases at V and 4 bases at J, with 14 bases between. Germline V gives CDR1 KGHDR, CDR2 SFDVKD. The CDR3 loop reads CATSDRRGRSYGYTF. The CDR3 region has the DNA TGTGCCACCAGTGATCGCAGGGGAAGGAGCTATGGCTACACCTTC.

The chain links TRBV3-1 (or the pseudogene TRBV3-2) to TRBJ1-5; D perhaps matches TRBD1 (5 bases). The germline CDR1 and CDR2 sequences are LGHDT and YNNKEL (reference sequence). The CDR3 spans 14 residues. V lost 1 base, J lost 7 bases, and 11 bases lay in between. CDR3 nucleotide sequence: TGTGCCAGCAGCCAAGCCCAGGGCTTGCAGCCCCAGCATTTT. This translates into CASSQAQGLQPQHF.

The rearrangement joins TRBV12-3 or TRBV12-4 to TRBJ1-1; D is ambiguous. V dropped 3 bases and J dropped 3 bases, with 8 bases sitting between them. The CDR3 contains 13 residues. The CDR3 here is CASSFSFDTEAFF. The CDR3 nucleotides are TGTGCCAGCAGTTTCTCTTTCGACACTGAAGCTTTCTTT.

V usage is TRBV7-9 and J usage is TRBJ1-1; TRBD1 is a possible D gene (5 bases). V lost 5 bases and J 5 bases, leaving 18 bases between the germline ends. This CDR3 has 15 residues. The V gene's germline CDR1 is SEHNR and CDR2 FQNEAQ (reference sequence). The CDR3 DNA sequence: TGTGCCAGCAGCCCTTTGGGACTCCGGGGAACTGAAGCTTTCTTT. This sequence encodes CASSPLGLRGTEAFF.

J is TRBJ2-1 and V is TRBV4-1, with 9 bases fitting TRBD2. The germline V gene encodes CDR1 MGHRA and CDR2 YSYEKL. The trim removed 4 bases at V and 4 bases at J, leaving 8 bases unmatched. The CDR3 is made up of 16 amino acids. The CDR3 sequence: CASSRMGLASYNEQFF. The CDR3 DNA reads as TGCGCCAGCAGCCGAATGGGACTAGCCTCATACAATGAGCAGTTCTTC.

The rearrangement uses TRBV5-4 and TRBJ1-1, with D uncertain. V was pared by 0 bases and J by 2 bases, with 8 bases between. CDR3 length: 14 residues. The germline CDR1 and CDR2 sequences are SGHNT and YYREEE (reference sequence). Here the CDR3 reads CASSLDSSNTEAFF. DNA of the CDR3: TGTGCCAGCAGCTTGGACAGTTCAAACACTGAAGCTTTCTTT.

This clone was counted a few times. The CDR3 loop reads CASSPSGRAAQQYV. CDR3 nucleotides: TGTGCCAGCAGCCCGAGTGGGCGGGCGGCCCAGCAGTACGTC. This chain uses TRBV7-2 with TRBJ2-7; the D gene is possibly TRBD2 (5 bases). V lost 5 bases and J lost 8, with 19 bases in between. CDR1 SGHTA and CDR2 FQGNSA come from the germline V gene. The CDR3 contains 14 residues.

Note on this clone: Distinct nucleotide sequences in the sample also encode this CDR3. The chain uses TRBV27 and TRBJ1-2; maybe TRBD1 (6 bases). V was clipped by 2 bases and J by 4 bases, with 11 bases between them. From germline, CDR1 is MNHEY and CDR2 SMNVEV (reference sequence). The CDR3 has 14 residues. CDR3 DNA: TGTGCCAGCAGTTTAGGGGGCTACCCCTATGGCTACACCTTC. As protein: CASSLGGYPYGYTF.